The 14 T cell receptor beta chains below were found in one sample sequenced in a study of vaccination and CD4 T cells after COVID-19. The treatment here: roughly 10-day PBMC culture with coronavirus spike peptide pools or control peptides (ViraFEST assay). No antigens are known for them. Sequencing of DNA taken from cultured CD4+ T cells relied on the Oncomine TCR Beta short-read assay. TCRdb recomputed calls from the PCR reads with MiXCR, one row per CDR3 protein. The sample has roughly 12,000 distinct CDR3 sequences; 45% to 65% are singletons. Sequencing input: CD4+ T cells from blood, cultured in vitro. The source is a human donor who had recovered from COVID-19.

The CDR3 is CATSRDWGQETQYF. The CDR3 DNA is TGTGCCACCAGCAGAGATTGGGGCCAAGAGACCCAGTACTTC. The chain has TRBV15 and TRBJ2-5; D is unclear. The germline V gene has CDR1 LNHNV and CDR2 YYDKDF (reference sequence). V lost 0 bases and J 1 base, leaving 6 bases between the germline ends. There are 14 residues in the CDR3.

This clonotype was detected once. The chain joins TRBV27 to TRBJ1-4, with 8 nucleotides matching TRBD1. Germline assignment: CDR1 MNHEY and CDR2 SMNVEV (reference sequence). The length of the CDR3 is 14 residues. After removal of 7 bases from V and 6 bases from J, the junction contained 7 bases not matched to a gene. CDR3 amino acids: CASTRKQGDEKLFF. The CDR3 nucleotides read TGTGCCAGCACTAGGAAACAGGGGGATGAAAAACTGTTTTTT. The full variable domain, in which reference TRBV27 and TRBJ1-4 provide the parts outside the CDR3, is EAQVTQNPRYLITVTGKKLTVTCSQNMNHEYMSWYRQDPGLGLRQIYYSMNVEVTDKGDVPEGYKVSRKEKRNFPLILESPSPNQTSLYFCASTRKQGDEKLFFGSGTQLSVL.

The genes are TRBV20-1 and TRBJ1-1, with a tentative D call TRBD1 (5 bases). CDR1 DFQATT and CDR2 SNEGSKA come from the germline V gene (reference sequence). Trimming stripped 5 bases from V and 6 bases from J, with 13 bases between. This CDR3 comprises 12 residues. CDR3 in amino acids: CSALVGHAEAFF. DNA for the CDR3: TGCAGTGCTCTCGTGGGGCACGCTGAAGCTTTCTTT.

This sequence joins TRBV24-1 and TRBJ2-3; 12 positions agree with TRBD2. This CDR3 region has 15 residues. Trimming took 3 bases from V and 3 from J; bases not matched to a gene: 0. Germline V CDR1 and CDR2: KGHDR, SFDVKD. The CDR3 coding sequence is TGTGCCACCAGTGATACTAGCGGGAGGACAGATACGCAGTATTTT. It translates to CATSDTSGRTDTQYF.

This chain links TRBV12-3 or TRBV12-4 with TRBJ1-5; no reliable D call. V shed 2 bases and J shed 4 bases, with 9 bases lying between them. This CDR3 is built from 14 residues. Written as DNA, the CDR3 is TGTGCCAGCAGTTTATTGGACGGAAATCAGCCCCAGCATTTT. Its translation: CASSLLDGNQPQHF.

This clonotype was seen a handful of times. The chain combines TRBV19 with TRBJ2-5; 7 bases are a match to TRBD2. Germline V lookup: CDR1 LNHDA, CDR2 SQIVND (reference sequence). CDR3 size: 13 residues. J lost 6 bases, V lost 2 bases, and 3 bases had no gene match. The CDR3 is CASSIRTRQTQYF. CDR3 sequence (DNA): TGTGCCAGTAGTATAAGGACTAGGCAGACCCAGTACTTC.

V is TRBV7-6 and J is TRBJ2-2; maybe TRBD1 (6 bases). V was pared by 4 bases and J by 3 bases, with 12 bases between. Germline values: CDR1 SGHVS, CDR2 FNYEAQ. The CDR3 loop spans 15 amino acids. The CDR3 coding sequence is TGTGCCAGCAGCTCCGACAGGATATACACCGGGGAGCTGTTTTTT. It specifies CASSSDRIYTGELFF.

The chain links TRBV29-1 to TRBJ1-2, with TRBD1 as a possible D gene (5 bases). The CDR3 extends over 12 amino acids. CDR1 and CDR2 (germline): SQVTM, ANQGSEA. V lost 4 bases and J lost 8, with 14 bases in between. The CDR3 is CSVVRDDRGYTF. The CDR3 nucleotides read TGCAGCGTTGTCAGGGACGATAGGGGCTACACCTTC. Together with reference TRBV29-1 and TRBJ1-2, the CDR3 gives the full variable domain: SAVISQKPSRDICQRGTSLTIQCQVDSQVTMMFWYRQQPGQSLTLIATANQGSEATYESGFVIDKFPISRPNLTFSTLTVSNMSPEDSSIYLCSVVRDDRGYTFGSGTRLTVV.

The chain uses TRBV28 and TRBJ2-7; 11 bases are a match to TRBD1. With 6 bases clipped from V and 3 bases from J, the junction kept 7 bases outside the gene matches. This CDR3 contains 15 residues. Germline assignment: CDR1 MDHEN and CDR2 SYDVKM. CDR3 nucleotides: TGTGCCAGCAGGACTCGGGGACAGGGGGGCTACGAGCAGTACTTC. It codes for CASRTRGQGGYEQYF.

V is TRBV6-1 and J is TRBJ1-5; D is unclear. Trimming removed 4 bases at V and 6 bases at J, with 4 bases between. This CDR3 comprises 11 residues. CDR1 and CDR2 from the germline V gene are MNHNS and SASEGT. Written as DNA, the CDR3 is TGTGCCAGCAGTGTAAGTCAGCCCCAGCATTTT. Translating gives CASSVSQPQHF.

The J gene is TRBJ1-2, the V gene TRBV19; the D gene is possibly TRBD1 (6 bases). With 7 bases removed from V and 0 bases from J, the gap between germline ends came to 12 bases. Per the germline V gene, CDR1 is LNHDA and CDR2 is SQIVND (reference sequence). The CDR3 spans 14 residues. This CDR3 reads CASIPSGANYGYTF. The CDR3, as DNA: TGTGCCAGTATCCCCTCAGGGGCTAACTATGGCTACACCTTC.

This clonotype was seen a handful of times. The chain has TRBV28 and TRBJ1-5, with a tentative D call TRBD1 (5 bases). The V gene's germline CDR1 is MDHEN and CDR2 SYDVKM. The CDR3 is 16 residues long. Trimming took off 6 bases at V and 0 bases at J, with 15 bases between the two ends. Here the CDR3 DNA reads TGTGCCAGCAGCCCGATGGGGGGAAATAGCAATCAGCCCCAGCATTTT. Amino acid sequence: CASSPMGGNSNQPQHF.

The chain combines TRBV6-1 with TRBJ2-1; TRBD1 matches 9 bases. Trimming took 4 bases from V and 4 from J; bases not matched to a gene: 11. The CDR3 length is 17 residues. Looked up from germline, CDR1 is MNHNS and CDR2 is SASEGT. The CDR3 DNA reads TGTGCCAGCAGTGTCGGACAGGGGACAAAAAGGTACAATGAGCAGTTCTTC. It is translated as CASSVGQGTKRYNEQFF.

The CDR3 coding sequence is TGTGCCACCAGCAGAGATTACAGGGCCTATGGCTACACCTTC. This codes for CATSRDYRAYGYTF. J is TRBJ1-2 and V is TRBV15; TRBD1 might be the D (6 bases). Germline CDR1 is LNHNV and CDR2 is YYDKDF (reference sequence). This CDR3 region has 14 residues. V dropped 0 bases and J dropped 4 bases, with 9 bases sitting between them.